Below are 25 T cell receptor beta chains sequenced from a single sample in a study of spatial heterogeneity in lung cancer. Time point given: sample taken at primary tumor resection. Study-level points and caveats: Expanded intratumoral alpha and beta TCR counts tracked tumor mutation counts.

TCRdb redid the calling of the 5' RACE reads with MiXCR, one entry per CDR3 protein. This table holds 10,000 or so distinct CDR3 sequences, under 8.5% found once. Antigens for these TCRs are unknown. Source: lung tumor tissue, taken at surgery. Receptors originate from a male donor with early-stage non-small cell lung cancer.

The chain uses TRBV5-1 and TRBJ2-4; maybe TRBD2 (5 bases). Germline V CDR1 and CDR2: SGHRS, YFSETQ. Trimming removed 0 bases from V and 5 bases from J, with 12 bases in between. The CDR3 contains 15 residues. The CDR3 sequence is CASSLAGEAENIQYF. The CDR3 DNA sequence: TGCGCCAGCAGCTTGGCCGGCGAAGCGGAAAACATTCAGTACTTC.

In its sample, this clonotype was seen a few times. The chain joins TRBV4-2 to TRBJ2-1; 7 bases map to TRBD2. This CDR3 comprises 16 residues. The trim removed 0 bases at V and 9 bases at J, leaving 11 bases unmatched. Germline-derived CDR1 and CDR2 are LGHNA and YNFKEQ. CDR3 in amino acids: CASSQDFLVSGGEQFF. The CDR3 DNA follows: TGTGCCAGCAGCCAAGATTTTCTAGTGTCGGGGGGTGAGCAGTTCTTC.

By share, this clonotype ranks as medium-sized. The chain uses TRBV27 and TRBJ2-7; 12 bases match TRBD2. Germline CDR1 reads MNHEY; CDR2 reads SMNVEV (reference sequence). The CDR3 is made up of 15 amino acids. With 4 bases clipped from V and 7 bases from J, the junction kept 8 bases outside the gene matches. As DNA, the CDR3 is TGTGCCAGCAGTTCCAGGGGACTAGCGGGTCTTGAGCAGTACTTC. Protein: CASSSRGLAGLEQYF.

V gene TRBV18 combines with J gene TRBJ2-5, with D perhaps TRBD1 (6 bases). Germline CDR1 KGHSH, CDR2 LQKENI. Trimming cost V 6 bases and J 4 bases, with 15 bases left between them. The CDR3 has 14 amino acids. For the CDR3, the DNA is TGTGCCAGCTCCTCGGGACAACTGAGAGAGACCCAGTACTTC. Its protein product is CASSSGQLRETQYF.

This clonotype has ten or more counts. V and J are TRBV7-2 and TRBJ1-5; D is undetermined. CDR3 length: 14 amino acids. From germline, CDR1 is SGHTA and CDR2 FQGNSA. Trimming left V 1 base short and J 6 bases short, with 10 bases between. DNA for the CDR3: TGTGCCAGCAGCTTAGACCCCCAGGCTCAGCCCCAGCATTTT. Protein: CASSLDPQAQPQHF. Looking up the rest from reference TRBV7-2 and TRBJ1-5 gives the full variable domain: GAGVSQSPSNKVTEKGKDVELRCDPISGHTALYWYRQSLGQGLEFLIYFQGNSAPDKSGLPSDRFSAERTGGSVSTLTIQRTQQEDSAVYLCASSLDPQAQPQHFGDGTRLSIL.

This clonotype has a count of ten or more. The chain carries TRBV12-3 or TRBV12-4 and TRBJ2-1; 9 bases are a match to TRBD1. The CDR3 consists of 13 residues. J was trimmed by 8 bases and V by 4 bases; bases with no gene match: 3. CDR3 loop: CASSSGQGYEQFF. CDR3 coding DNA: TGTGCCAGCAGTTCCGGACAGGGGTATGAGCAGTTCTTC.

This clonotype was counted many times. The chain joins TRBV20-1 to TRBJ2-7, with no clear D. CDR1 is DFQATT and CDR2 is SNEGSKA in the germline V gene (reference sequence). The CDR3 totals 13 residues. Trimming shortened V by 7 bases and J by 0 bases, and 13 bases separated the two germline ends. DNA for the CDR3: TGCAGTGTTTGGGGTCCGAGCTCCTACGAGCAGTACTTC. Protein product: CSVWGPSSYEQYF.

This clonotype was counted ten times or more. This chain connects TRBV4-3 to TRBJ1-3; 10 nucleotides match TRBD1. Germline lookup yields CDR1 LGHNA and CDR2 YSLEER. The CDR3 runs to 14 residues. V lost 5 bases to trimming and J lost 7 bases; unmatched junction nucleotides: 5. CDR3 nucleotides: TGCGCCAGCAGCTATGGGACAGGGGAGAACACCATATATTTT. This encodes CASSYGTGENTIYF.

Judged by abundance, this clonotype is medium-sized. V is TRBV5-1 and J is TRBJ1-4, with 9 bases aligning to TRBD1. With V trimmed by 4 bases and J by 5 bases, 6 bases remained unmatched. The germline gives CDR1 SGHRS, CDR2 YFSETQ. The CDR3 has 15 residues. The CDR3 bases are TGCGCCAGCAGCGGGACAGGGAACCCAAATGAAAAACTGTTTTTT. Encoded protein: CASSGTGNPNEKLFF.

The chain recombines TRBV7-8 with TRBJ2-5; D is perhaps TRBD1 (5 bases). Germline V CDR1 and CDR2: SGHVS, FQNEAQ. V was pared by 2 bases and J by 1 base, with 11 bases between. This CDR3 is 15 amino acids long. The CDR3 sequence: CASSLYVQGQETQYF. CDR3 DNA: TGTGCCAGCAGCTTATATGTCCAGGGCCAAGAGACCCAGTACTTC.

This clonotype occurred many times. J is TRBJ1-4 and V is TRBV6-1; the match to TRBD1 covers 10 bases. With V trimmed by 6 bases and J by 6 bases, 7 bases remained unmatched. CDR1 MNHNS and CDR2 SASEGT come from the germline V gene. This CDR3 spans 15 amino acids. CDR3 protein: CASSRGQGEDEKLFF. The CDR3, as DNA: TGTGCCAGCAGCCGCGGACAGGGGGAAGATGAAAAACTGTTTTTT.

This clonotype is deemed medium-sized. The chain combines TRBV5-1 with TRBJ2-2; perhaps TRBD2 as D (5 bases). Germline loops: CDR1 SGHRS, CDR2 YFSETQ. This CDR3 spans 14 amino acids. V gave up 2 bases and J gave up 0 bases, with 5 bases separating them. This chain's CDR3 is CASSFGANTGELFF. CDR3 nucleotides: TGCGCCAGCAGCTTCGGGGCGAACACCGGGGAGCTGTTTTTT.

In its sample, this clonotype was seen a few times. The chain couples TRBV27 to TRBJ1-5; D not certain. The CDR3 has 13 residues. The germline gives CDR1 MNHEY, CDR2 SMNVEV (reference sequence). V lost 6 bases, J lost 3 bases, and 9 bases lay in between. DNA of the CDR3: TGTGCCAGCAGCCAGGTCCTCAATCAGCCCCAGCATTTT. It encodes CASSQVLNQPQHF.

This clonotype turned up a few times. The rearrangement links TRBV4-3 to TRBJ2-3, with unresolved D. Per the germline V gene, CDR1 is LGHNA and CDR2 is YSLEER. The V end was cut by 3 bases, the J end by 6 bases, with 10 bases between. The CDR3 is 13 residues long. The CDR3 region is CASSQAQGDTQYF. The DNA of the CDR3 is TGCGCCAGCAGCCAGGCCCAAGGGGATACGCAGTATTTT.

This clonotype has a count of ten or more. This rearrangement joins TRBV5-1 to TRBJ2-3, with no clear D. In germline, CDR1 is SGHRS, CDR2 YFSETQ. The length of the CDR3 is 13 residues. V was cut by 4 bases and J by 4 bases, with 10 bases left in between. This chain's CDR3 is CASSAESADTQYF. DNA of the CDR3: TGCGCCAGCAGCGCGGAGTCCGCAGATACGCAGTATTTT.

This clonotype was seen many times. The rearrangement joins TRBV28 to TRBJ1-5; D unresolved. Germline V lookup: CDR1 MDHEN, CDR2 SYDVKM. The V and J ends lost 4 bases and 7 bases respectively, with 20 bases between them. The CDR3 covers 16 residues. For the CDR3, the DNA is TGTGCCAGCAGTTATCCCAGCTTGGCCCTTCGGCAGCCCCAGCATTTT. Translating gives CASSYPSLALRQPQHF.

This clonotype was detected many times. The chain links TRBV7-8 to TRBJ2-1; D gene uncertain. This CDR3 is 13 amino acids long. Trimming stripped 6 bases from V and 3 bases from J, with 9 bases between. The germline CDR1 and CDR2 sequences are SGHVS and FQNEAQ. CDR3 DNA: TGTGCCAGCAGTGACCCGTTCTACAATGAGCAGTTCTTC. As protein: CASSDPFYNEQFF.

In this sample, this clonotype turned up many times. The CDR3 DNA sequence: TGTGCCAGCAGTTACTTGGAGCGCAATGAGCAGTTCTTC. Encoded protein: CASSYLERNEQFF. The chain is built from TRBV6-2 or TRBV6-3 and TRBJ2-1; unclear D gene. Germline CDR1 is MNHEY and CDR2 is SVGEGT. The V and J ends lost 1 base and 6 bases respectively, with 7 bases between them. This CDR3 has 13 residues.

This clonotype was seen many times. The chain carries TRBV9 and TRBJ2-3; a possible D gene is TRBD1 (6 bases). Trimming shortened V by 4 bases and J by 2 bases, and 14 bases separated the two germline ends. Per germline, CDR1 SGDLS and CDR2 YYNGEE. This CDR3 comprises 15 residues. The CDR3 reads CASSSGQLDTDTQYF. CDR3 bases: TGTGCCAGCAGCTCCGGACAGCTAGACACAGATACGCAGTATTTT.

The table lists this clonotype with many counts. This chain joins TRBV20-1 and TRBJ2-7; a possible D gene is TRBD2 (6 bases). Germline CDR1 DFQATT, CDR2 SNEGSKA (reference sequence). The CDR3 runs to 13 residues. Trimming removed 5 bases at V and 5 bases at J, with 16 bases between. DNA of the CDR3: TGCAGTGCTTTCTCGGGCGGGATAAACGAGCAGTACTTC. Translating it yields CSAFSGGINEQYF.

This clonotype turned up a few times. V and J are TRBV29-1 and TRBJ2-5, with D maybe TRBD2 (5 bases). This CDR3 is built from 12 residues. The germline gives CDR1 SQVTM, CDR2 ANQGSEA. Trimming shortened V by 6 bases and J by 4 bases, and 12 bases separated the two germline ends. CDR3 sequence reads: CSVDARGETQYF. The CDR3 DNA follows: TGCAGCGTCGATGCCCGGGGAGAGACCCAGTACTTC.

Many counts were recorded for this clonotype. The J gene is TRBJ2-2, the V gene TRBV6-1; a weak D match, TRBD1 (5 bases). The CDR3 totals 13 residues. V was trimmed by 2 bases and J by 7 bases, leaving 8 bases between them. In germline, CDR1 is MNHNS, CDR2 SASEGT. CDR3 coding DNA: TGTGCCAGCAGTGAATTAGGGGACGGGGAGCTGTTTTTT. This encodes CASSELGDGELFF.

This clonotype showed up many times. The chain's CDR3 is CSAWNRGFSDTQYF. CDR3 in DNA: TGCAGTGCTTGGAATCGCGGGTTTTCAGATACGCAGTATTTT. The chain combines TRBV20-1 with TRBJ2-3, with a possible D match to TRBD2 (5 bases). V lost 5 bases, J lost 4 bases, and 16 bases lay in between. The CDR3 has 14 residues. Germline V gives CDR1 DFQATT, CDR2 SNEGSKA (reference sequence).

At least ten counts were recorded for this clonotype. The chain recombines TRBV12-3 or TRBV12-4 with TRBJ1-5; 9 nucleotides align to TRBD1. After removal of 1 base from V and 8 bases from J, the junction contained 0 bases not matched to a gene. This CDR3 is built from 13 residues. The chain's CDR3 is CASSLGTGEPQHF. The CDR3 region has the DNA TGTGCCAGCAGTTTAGGGACAGGGGAGCCCCAGCATTTT.

The chain has TRBV6-1 and TRBJ1-1; perhaps TRBD1 as D (5 bases). V lost 6 bases and J 1 base, leaving 18 bases between the germline ends. The CDR3 extends over 16 amino acids. Germline CDR1 reads MNHNS; CDR2 reads SASEGT. CDR3 sequence: CASSLRVGGANTEAFF. The DNA for the CDR3 is TGTGCCAGCAGCCTTCGAGTCGGTGGGGCGAACACTGAAGCTTTCTTT.